The clone carrying this T cell receptor beta chain appeared a single time. Its specificity is unknown. This specimen comes from a study of T cell responses to AZD1222 COVID-19 vaccine. Background on the study: Pooled in the analysis were second doses at about 4 or about 12 weeks. Study-wide results and caveats: The study found vaccine-associated CD4 TCRs spanning spike, dominant at 160-218 and 743-854. The donor cohort was predominantly white British with a female majority, and clonal diversity may have been underestimated.

Profiled with immunoSEQ multiplex PCR; TCRdb holds only in-frame clones, not every one. The repertoire includes approximately 100,000 clones, around nine tenths of them detected once, and around 3.2% sits in the top ten. The CDR3 is made up of 14 amino acids. The V end was cut by 4 bases, the J end by 4 bases, with 12 bases between. Looked up from germline, CDR1 is KGHDR and CDR2 is SFDVKD. The sequence derives from an adult in good health. The material was peripheral blood, obtained on day 0 of AZD1222 vaccination. The chain employs TRBV24-1 and TRBJ1-1; D unclear. DNA for the CDR3: TGTGCCACCAGTGACCCTGGTAGCGCCACTGAAGCTTTCTTT. This gives the protein CATSDPGSATEAFF.